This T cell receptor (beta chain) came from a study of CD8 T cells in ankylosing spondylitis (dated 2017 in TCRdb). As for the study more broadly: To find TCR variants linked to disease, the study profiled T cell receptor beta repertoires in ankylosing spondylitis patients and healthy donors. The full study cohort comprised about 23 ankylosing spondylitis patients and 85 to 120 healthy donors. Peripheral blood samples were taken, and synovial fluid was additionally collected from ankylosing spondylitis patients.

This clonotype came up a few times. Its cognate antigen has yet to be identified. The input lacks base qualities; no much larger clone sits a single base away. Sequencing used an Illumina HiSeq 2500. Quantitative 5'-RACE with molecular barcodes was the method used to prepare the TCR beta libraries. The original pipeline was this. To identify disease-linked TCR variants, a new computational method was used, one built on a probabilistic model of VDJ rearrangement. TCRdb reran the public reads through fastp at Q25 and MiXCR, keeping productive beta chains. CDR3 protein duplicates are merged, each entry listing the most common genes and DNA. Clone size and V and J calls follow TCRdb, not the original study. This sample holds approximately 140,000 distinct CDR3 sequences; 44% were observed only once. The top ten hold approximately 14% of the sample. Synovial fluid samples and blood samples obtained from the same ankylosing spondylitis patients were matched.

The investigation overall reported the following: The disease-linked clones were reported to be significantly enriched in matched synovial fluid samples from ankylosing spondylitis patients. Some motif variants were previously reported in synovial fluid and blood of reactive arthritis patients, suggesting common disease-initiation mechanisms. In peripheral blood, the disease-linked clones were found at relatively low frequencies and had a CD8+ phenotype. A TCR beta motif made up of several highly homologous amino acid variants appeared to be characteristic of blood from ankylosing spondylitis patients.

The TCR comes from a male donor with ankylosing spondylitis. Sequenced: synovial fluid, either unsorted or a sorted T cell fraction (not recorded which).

The nucleotides read TGTGCCAGCAGCTTATGGGGACAGGGAACCGAAAAACTGTTTTTT. Its protein product is CASSLWGQGTEKLFF. The sequence is built from TRBV7-8 and TRBJ1-4; 9 nucleotides in the junction match TRBD1. V lost 2 bases and J lost 8 bases, and the count of bases not matched to a germline gene is 6. CDR1 and CDR2 (SGHVS, FQNEAQ) derive from the germline V gene. The CDR3 contains 15 residues, cysteine and phenylalanine counted. The DNA shown is the 45-base CDR3, in frame from base 1.